The T cell receptor (beta chain) under discussion was sequenced for a study of T cell clones after liver transplantation. Turning to the study itself: Post-transplant blood was tracked for graft-donor-reactive T cell clones identified in a pre-transplant mixed lymphocyte reaction. Until 12-24 months post-transplant, subjects got standard immunosuppression and no induction.

Using immunoSEQ multiplex PCR, the repertoire was profiled, and TCRdb retains in-frame clones only, with some absent. This sample yields some 20,000 clones, of which 78% are seen a single time; 30% to 45% belongs to the top ten. Points on this clone: The target antigen is unknown.

Between the trimmed V and J ends, which lost 2 bases and 2 bases, there was a span of 7 bases. The V gene's germline CDR1 is MNHEY and CDR2 SMNVEV (reference sequence). The CDR3 runs to 14 residues. Study-wide points: Post-transplant, graft-donor-reactive CD4 TCRbeta sequences in blood dropped significantly in 5 of 8 subjects. Low donor cell numbers restricted donor-reactive repertoire measurement in a couple of subjects.

The material sequenced was CD8+ T cells from blood, taken more than 52 months after liver transplant. The V gene is TRBV27, the J gene TRBJ2-1; TRBD1 or TRBD2 may be the D gene (6 bases each). This TCR was recovered from a human patient who received a liver transplant. Some T cells may originate from the graft donor. The CDR3 DNA sequence: TGTGCCAGCAGTTTAGGGGGGCCCTACAATGAGCAGTTCTTC. Protein: CASSLGGPYNEQFF.